The 7 T cell receptor beta chains given below trace back to one sample, sequenced in a study of cytomegalovirus exposure and HLA in healthy donors. The PCR made use of 60 Vbeta and 13 Jbeta primers. The protocol was immunoSEQ multiplex PCR, while the TCRdb copy is restricted to in-frame clones and leaves out a portion. The sample contains approximately 110,000 clones, 70% to 85% of which appear only once. Sequenced sample: PBMCs. These receptors were collected from a human donor in good health.

This clone appeared a few times. The chain couples TRBV5-1 to TRBJ2-5; 8 nucleotides line up with TRBD1. V lost 4 bases, J lost 5 bases, and 10 bases stayed unmatched. The length of the CDR3 is 15 residues. Germline assignment: CDR1 SGHRS and CDR2 YFSETQ. DNA of the CDR3: TGCGCCAGCAGCCCAGGACAGGGCTCCCGGGAGACCCAGTACTTC. Residues: CASSPGQGSRETQYF.

V gene TRBV18 combines with J gene TRBJ2-1; a possible D gene is TRBD2 (5 bases). CDR3 length: 14 amino acids. Trimming removed 3 bases at V and 7 bases at J, with 13 bases between. The V gene's germline CDR1 is KGHSH and CDR2 LQKENI. This CDR3 is CASSPGLEPNEQFF. CDR3 DNA sequence: TGTGCCAGCTCACCTGGACTCGAACCTAATGAGCAGTTCTTC.

V gene TRBV5-1 combines with J gene TRBJ2-2; possibly TRBD2 for D (5 bases). The CDR3 is 14 residues long. Trimming left V 5 bases short and J 4 bases short, with 12 bases between. Germline V gene sequence: CDR1 SGHRS, CDR2 YFSETQ. The CDR3 bases are TGCGCCAGCAGGGTGGCCGGAGGCACCGGGGAGCTGTTTTTT. Protein sequence: CASRVAGGTGELFF.

This clone was recorded only once. V usage is TRBV5-1 and J usage is TRBJ2-1; TRBD2 matches at 11 bases. From germline, CDR1 is SGHRS and CDR2 YFSETQ. With 5 bases clipped from V and 1 base from J, the junction kept 5 bases outside the gene matches. This CDR3 spans 16 amino acids. The DNA of the CDR3 is TGCGCCAGCAGTGGGACTAGCGGCCATTCCTACAATGAGCAGTTCTTC. It is translated as CASSGTSGHSYNEQFF.

The chain joins TRBV5-1 to TRBJ2-3; TRBD2 matches 7 bases. V trimming: 0 bases; J trimming: 4 bases; junction bases outside the gene matches: 2. The CDR3 extends over 14 amino acids. Germline values: CDR1 SGHRS, CDR2 YFSETQ. CDR3 DNA: TGCGCCAGCAGCTTGGGGGGGAGGGCAGATACGCAGTATTTT. It translates to CASSLGGRADTQYF.

V and J are TRBV18 and TRBJ2-7; maybe TRBD1 (5 bases). Trimming removed 0 bases at V and 6 bases at J, with 15 bases between. This CDR3 has 15 residues. CDR1 and CDR2 from the germline V gene are KGHSH and LQKENI. CDR3 sequence (DNA): TGTGCCAGCTCACCACCAAGGGGTTCCATCGGCGAGCAGTACTTC. It encodes CASSPPRGSIGEQYF.

V gene TRBV11-2 combines with J gene TRBJ1-1; possibly TRBD1 for D (5 bases). The CDR3 covers 14 residues. Trimming took off 8 bases at V and 4 bases at J, with 17 bases between the two ends. Per the germline V gene, CDR1 is SGHAT and CDR2 is FQNNGV. CDR3 sequence: CASGRGNRGTEAFF. CDR3 DNA: TGTGCCAGCGGTCGGGGGAATCGGGGCACTGAAGCTTTCTTT.